This TCR beta chain was obtained from a study of blood T cell repertoires in COVID-19. About the research overall: Donors in the United States, Italy and Spain gave samples during acute or convalescent COVID-19. In each case, the material was cDNA or gDNA derived from T cells, B-cell-depleted T cells, or PBMCs.

The CDR3 consists of 14 residues. Germline loops: CDR1 WNHNN, CDR2 SYGVQD (reference sequence). V dropped 5 bases and J dropped 11 bases, with 19 bases sitting between them. Original processing notes: For nucleated cells, counts were estimated from reference gene primer amplification. Here immunoSEQ multiplex PCR was the method, and the copy in TCRdb shows in-frame clones only, minus some. V, J and clone size are taken as reported in that table, and D and trimming were inferred from the DNA itself. The table lists more than 400,000 clones, 70% to 90% of them singletons, with 3.2% in the top ten. The chain is built from TRBV10-1 and TRBJ2-1; tentatively, D is TRBD2 (6 bases). The receptor's source is a human donor in a cohort sampled during active COVID-19. The specimen was peripheral blood. CDR3 loop: CASSPSGLPDQQFF. The CDR3 DNA reads TGCGCCAGCAGTCCCAGCGGGCTACCTGACCAGCAGTTCTTC.